The clone carrying this T cell receptor (beta chain) was counted only a few times. The target antigen is unknown. The source of the sample is a study of cytomegalovirus exposure and HLA in healthy donors. Study-wide points: In a later analysis, at a false discovery rate of 0.05, about 17,000 TCR beta sequences matched HLA alleles.

V dropped 2 bases and J dropped 0; count of bases not matched to a gene: 4. The germline CDR1 and CDR2 sequences are LNHDA and SQIVND (reference sequence). The CDR3 contains 15 residues. Primers for the PCR totalled 60 Vbeta and 13 Jbeta. Repertoires were generated with immunoSEQ multiplex PCR, while TCRdb's copy carries only in-frame clones and drops some. The sample includes 100,000 to 150,000 clones, roughly 18% of them seen just once. The sequencing input was PBMCs. This TCR was recovered from a female donor in good health and CMV-seropositive. J is TRBJ2-7 and V is TRBV19; 7 nucleotides line up with TRBD2. The CDR3 protein is CASSISAGDSYEQYF. CDR3 sequence (DNA): TGTGCCAGTAGTATAAGCGCGGGAGACTCCTACGAGCAGTACTTC.